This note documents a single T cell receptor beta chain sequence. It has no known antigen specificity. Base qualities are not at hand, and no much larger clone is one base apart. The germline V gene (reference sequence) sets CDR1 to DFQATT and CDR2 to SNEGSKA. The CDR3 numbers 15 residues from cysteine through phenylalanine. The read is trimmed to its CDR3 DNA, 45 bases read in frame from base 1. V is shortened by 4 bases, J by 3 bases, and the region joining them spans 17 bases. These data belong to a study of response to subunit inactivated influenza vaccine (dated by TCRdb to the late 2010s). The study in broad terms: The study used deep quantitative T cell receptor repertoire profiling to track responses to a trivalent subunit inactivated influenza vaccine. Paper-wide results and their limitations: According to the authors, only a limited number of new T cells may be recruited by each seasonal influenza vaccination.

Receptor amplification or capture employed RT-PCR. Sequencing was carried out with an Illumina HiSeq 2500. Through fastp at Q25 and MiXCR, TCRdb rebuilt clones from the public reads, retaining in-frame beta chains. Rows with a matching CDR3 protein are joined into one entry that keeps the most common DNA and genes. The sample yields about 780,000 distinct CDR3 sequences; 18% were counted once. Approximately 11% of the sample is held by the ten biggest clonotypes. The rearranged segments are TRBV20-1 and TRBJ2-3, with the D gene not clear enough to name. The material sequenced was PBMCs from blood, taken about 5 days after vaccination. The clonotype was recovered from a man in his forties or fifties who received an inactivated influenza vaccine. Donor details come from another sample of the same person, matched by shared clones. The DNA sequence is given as TGCAGTGCTAAGGCCTTTGGTCATGGGACAGATACGCAGTATTTT. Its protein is CSAKAFGHGTDTQYF.